This paragraph reports one TCR beta chain. This entry comes from a study of blood T cell repertoires in COVID-19. As for the study in general: Some COVID-19 samples were acute and others convalescent; all came from the United States, Italy and Spain. PBMCs, B-cell-depleted T cells, or T cells were the source of the cDNA or gDNA that made up the material.

Authors' analysis steps: Estimates of nucleated cell counts were drawn from the amplification of reference gene primers. TCRdb's table, derived via immunoSEQ multiplex PCR, lists solely in-frame clones and lacks some. Clone size and V and J calls were adopted from that table, with D and trimming inferred from the DNA. The table includes 200,000 to 250,000 clones, 70% to 85% detected once. Germline loops: CDR1 SGHTA, CDR2 FQGTGA. V was cut by 4 bases and J by 0 bases, with 10 bases left in between. The CDR3 covers 15 residues. V and J are TRBV7-3 and TRBJ2-1, with D maybe TRBD1 (5 bases). The sequence was obtained from a woman older than 75 with acute or convalescent COVID-19. The sample taken for sequencing was peripheral blood. The CDR3, as DNA: TGTGCCAGCAGCTCTTCAGGGAACTCCTACAATGAGCAGTTCTTC. Protein sequence: CASSSSGNSYNEQFF.